This T cell receptor (beta chain) originates from a study of tumor and adjacent non-tumor tissue in lung cancer. General study findings and limits: Higher tumor TCR diversity was associated with shorter survival.

This clonotype was recorded many times. The antigen is not known. CDR3 length: 14 residues. Germline V gene data show CDR1 as MGHDK and CDR2 as SYGVNS. V was pared by 8 bases and J by 9 bases, with 23 bases between. This sample's RNA came from whole unsorted tissue. This non-tumor lung sample came from over 3 cm beyond the tumor edge. The library came from three nested PCR rounds adapted from ARM-PCR protocols. TCRdb reprocessed the multiplex PCR reads with MiXCR, giving one entry per CDR3 protein. This sample has 98,000 or so distinct CDR3 sequences, with 80% found just once. The source material was distant non-tumor lung tissue. The chain couples TRBV25-1 to TRBJ2-7; TRBD1 or TRBD2 may be the D gene (5 bases each). The receptor was derived from a man aged 60 to 75 with small cell lung cancer. In DNA, the CDR3 is TGTGCCAGCTGCCCTCTCCGGGACGGCAAATGGCAGTACTTC. It is translated as CASCPLRDGKWQYF.